This T cell receptor beta chain derives from a study of cytomegalovirus exposure and HLA in healthy donors. Regarding this clone: Its target is not known.

Whole-study results and caveats: A missense DCLRE1C variant was associated with V- and J-gene trimming of TCR beta chains in a later analysis, and an independent cohort replicated the association. Among the sequence variants, a highly shared cluster was likely an artifact of sequencing. Follow-up analysis found HLA locus-dependent TCR association rates, highest for DRB1 and lowest for HLA-C.

The PCR used 60 Vbeta and 13 Jbeta primers. Data came from immunoSEQ multiplex PCR; TCRdb stores just in-frame clones and leaves some out. The sample has 150,000 to 180,000 clones, about 74% seen once. CDR1 and CDR2 from the germline V gene are MDHEN and SYDVKM. V lost 4 bases, J lost 1 base, and 21 bases lay in between. This CDR3 is built from 18 residues. The sequenced material came from PBMCs. The clonotype was recovered from a woman between 35 and 50 years old in good health and CMV-seronegative. The J gene is TRBJ2-3, the V gene TRBV28, with TRBD1 as a possible D gene (6 bases). The CDR3 is CASSSPQDRRRRTDTQYF. The CDR3, as DNA: TGTGCCAGCAGTTCACCTCAAGACAGGCGACGCCGCACAGATACGCAGTATTTT.